A single sample is the source of the 5 T cell receptor beta chains below, sequenced in a study of human T cells and chemical hapten exposure. Time point described: patch test 1, 2 weeks after DPC sensitization. Treatment here: therapeutic diphenylcyclopropenone sensitization with weekly scalp DPC. TCRdb called the RACE reads again in MiXCR, with one record for every CDR3 protein. This sample has about 380,000 distinct CDR3 sequences, with approximately 4.4% found just once. Sequencing used whole blood, obtained in connection with sensitization to the hapten diphenylcyclopropenone (DPC). These receptors all come from a woman between 50 and 59 years old with alopecia areata. Some clones in this sample may be carry-over from other donors' samples.

This clonotype was counted a few times. V usage is TRBV6-5 and J usage is TRBJ1-6; D is undetermined. Germline CDR1 MNHEY, CDR2 SVGAGI. Trimming removed 7 bases at V and 9 bases at J, with 16 bases between. The CDR3 sequence is 14 residues long. For the CDR3, the DNA is TGTGCCAGCACCTCCAGTGGGGAGACTTCACCCCTCCACTTT. It yields the protein CASTSSGETSPLHF.

The chain uses TRBV2 and TRBJ2-1; possible D gene TRBD1, 5 bases. Trimming pared 4 bases from V and 0 bases from J, leaving 10 bases between. CDR1 and CDR2 from the germline V gene are SNHLY and FYNNEI. The CDR3 has 15 amino acids. In DNA, the CDR3 is TGTGCCAGCAGTGGCAGGGATAGCTCCTACAATGAGCAGTTCTTC. It translates to CASSGRDSSYNEQFF.

This clonotype was detected a few times. The chain couples TRBV5-4 to TRBJ1-3; a possible D gene is TRBD1 (6 bases). Germline V gene sequence: CDR1 SGHNT, CDR2 YYREEE (reference sequence). V shed 4 bases and J shed 0 bases, with 14 bases lying between them. This CDR3 is built from 16 residues. The chain's CDR3 is CASSLGGIDSGNTIYF. The CDR3 nucleotides are TGTGCCAGCAGCCTAGGGGGGATTGACTCTGGAAACACCATATATTTT.

This sequence joins TRBV24-1 and TRBJ1-5; D unclear. V was shortened by 5 bases and J by 6 bases, with 7 bases between the two germline ends. CDR1 and CDR2 from the germline V gene are KGHDR and SFDVKD. The CDR3 length is 12 residues. CDR3 sequence (DNA): TGTGCCACCAGTGCCATGGGTCAGCCCCAGCATTTT. Translation: CATSAMGQPQHF.

This clonotype was seen a few times. The V gene is TRBV6-1, the J gene TRBJ1-4; 8 nucleotides line up with TRBD1. The germline V gene encodes CDR1 MNHNS and CDR2 SASEGT. The junction had 11 bases not matched to a gene; V was cut back by 3 bases and J by 5 bases. This CDR3 comprises 17 residues. DNA of the CDR3: TGTGCCAGCAGTGACTACATTTGGACAGGGTCAAATGAAAAACTGTTTTTT. Translated: CASSDYIWTGSNEKLFF.